This TCR beta chain stems from a study of blood T cell repertoires in COVID-19. Study summary: Samples taken during acute and convalescent COVID-19 were collected in the United States, Italy and Spain. PBMCs, B-cell-depleted T cells, or T cells provided the cDNA or gDNA that made up the material.

Source study methods: Amplification of reference gene primers provided the estimated nucleated cell counts. The protocol was immunoSEQ multiplex PCR, while the TCRdb copy is restricted to in-frame clones and leaves out a portion. V and J calls and clone size follow that table, whereas D and trimming were derived from the DNA. The table has some 90,000 clones, 75% to 85% seen once; the top ten hold around 10%. The ends lost 3 bases at V and 9 bases at J; junction bases unmatched: 18. In germline, CDR1 is SGHRS, CDR2 YFSETQ. CDR3 size: 17 residues. The sequenced sample was peripheral blood. The chain combines TRBV5-1 with TRBJ2-1, with 7 bases lining up with TRBD1. The TCR was taken from an older woman with acute or convalescent COVID-19. This CDR3 reads CASSSDRPNRFSSEQFF. In nucleotides, the CDR3 is TGCGCCAGCAGCTCGGACAGGCCAAACCGATTTTCTAGTGAGCAGTTCTTC.